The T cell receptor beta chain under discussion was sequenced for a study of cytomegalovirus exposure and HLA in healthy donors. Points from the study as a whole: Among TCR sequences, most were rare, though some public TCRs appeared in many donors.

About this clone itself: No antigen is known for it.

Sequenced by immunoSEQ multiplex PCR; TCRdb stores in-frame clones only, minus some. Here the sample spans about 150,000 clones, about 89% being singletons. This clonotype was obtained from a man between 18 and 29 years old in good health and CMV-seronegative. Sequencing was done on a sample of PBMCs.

The CDR3 here is CASSLYGDSYGYTF. Here the CDR3 DNA reads TGTGCCAGCAGTTTATACGGGGATTCGTATGGCTACACCTTC. The genes are TRBV27 and TRBJ1-2, with D unclear. Germline V gene lookup returns CDR1 MNHEY and CDR2 SMNVEV (reference sequence). Between the trimmed V and J ends, which lost 1 base and 5 bases, there was a span of 11 bases. The CDR3 consists of 14 residues.